Given below is one T cell receptor (beta chain) in context. This sample was included in a study of blood T cells in healthy people across ages. A sample-barcoded 5' primer and a J-beta primer mix were used in a second PCR of about 7 to 12 cycles. A single record per CDR3 protein comes from TCRdb applying MiXCR to the 5' RACE reads. The sample carries 1.8 million or so distinct CDR3 sequences, about 39% recorded once. This CDR3 is built from 13 residues. V lost 5 bases, J lost 12 bases, and 19 bases lay in between. Germline V lookup: CDR1 ENHRY, CDR2 SYGVKD. The sample consisted of blood. The sequence was obtained from a human donor in good health. The chain links TRBV10-3 to TRBJ1-2; D may be TRBD1 (5 bases). The DNA of the CDR3 is TGTGCCATCAGTTCCCCCCAGGGTTCCGGCCACACCTTC. This gives the protein CAISSPQGSGHTF.